The 5 T cell receptor beta chains below all came from one sample that was sequenced in a study of cytomegalovirus exposure and HLA in healthy donors. The PCR employed 60 Vbeta primers together with 13 Jbeta primers. Sequenced by immunoSEQ multiplex PCR; TCRdb stores in-frame clones only, minus some. Of some 170,000 clones in the sample, 9.5% were seen once. Material for sequencing was PBMCs. The receptors originated from a woman in her twenties or thirties in good health and CMV-seropositive.

This clone was counted only a few times. The rearrangement joins TRBV5-1 to TRBJ1-1; 7 bases are a match to TRBD1. The germline V gene encodes CDR1 SGHRS and CDR2 YFSETQ. J gave up 1 base and V 3 bases, and 6 bases lay outside the gene matches. CDR3 length: 15 amino acids. As DNA, the CDR3 is TGCGCCAGCAGCTCCCCGACAGGGTGGAACACTGAAGCTTTCTTT. This encodes CASSSPTGWNTEAFF.

This clone was picked up a small number of times. In DNA, the CDR3 is TGTGCCAGCAGCCCCGGGACAGGGGTGAGGACCCAGTACTTC. The encoded protein is CASSPGTGVRTQYF. The chain combines TRBV5-6 with TRBJ2-5, with 10 bases that match TRBD1. J lost 7 bases, V lost 4 bases, and 7 bases had no gene match. This CDR3 has 14 amino acids. Germline V lookup: CDR1 SGHDT, CDR2 YYEEEE.

This clone was observed a few times. CDR3 region: CASGLTRREGTGELFF. The CDR3 DNA sequence: TGTGCTAGTGGCCTCACTCGGCGGGAGGGCACCGGGGAGCTGTTTTTT. This chain links TRBV12-5 with TRBJ2-2; 9 positions agree with TRBD2. The length of the CDR3 is 16 residues. Trimming cost V 6 bases and J 4 bases; bases outside gene matches: 9. Germline values: CDR1 LGHNT, CDR2 FRNRAP.

This clone appeared a few times. J is TRBJ2-7 and V is TRBV5-1; 10 bases fit TRBD1. J gave up 3 bases and V 4 bases, and 7 bases lay outside the gene matches. The CDR3 consists of 15 residues. The V gene's germline CDR1 is SGHRS and CDR2 YFSETQ. The CDR3 nucleotides read TGCGCCAGCAGCAGCCGCGGACAGGGGGTCTACGAGCAGTACTTC. Amino acid sequence: CASSSRGQGVYEQYF. Looking up the rest from reference TRBV5-1 and TRBJ2-7 gives the full variable domain: KAGVTQTPRYLIKTRGQQVTLSCSPISGHRSVSWYQQTPGQGLQFLFEYFSETQRNKGNFPGRFSGRQFSNSRSEMNVSTLELGDSALYLCASSSRGQGVYEQYFGPGTRLTVT.

The rearrangement links TRBV13 to TRBJ2-5, with D hard to call. CDR1 and CDR2 from the germline V gene are PRHDT and FYEKMQ (reference sequence). V was pared by 5 bases and J by 4 bases, with 11 bases between. The CDR3 spans 13 residues. The CDR3, as DNA: TGTGCCAGCAGCCCGAGTGATGGAGAGACCCAGTACTTC. This sequence encodes CASSPSDGETQYF.